These 20 T cell receptor beta chains came from one sample sequenced in a study of CD8+ T cells in alopecia areata. Sorting used CD4, CD8alpha, NKG2D, NKG2ACE and other markers on pooled cutaneous lymph node cells. Extraction and reverse transcription of RNA yielded cDNA as the sequencing template. The assay was immunoSEQ multiplex PCR, and TCRdb's table has in-frame clones only and misses some. This repertoire holds around 300,000 clones, and none appear only once. The sample taken for sequencing was CD4+ T cells sorted from a lymph node. Receptors originate from a C3H/HeJ mouse with alopecia areata. The strain is characterized by the MHC haplotype H2-k.

There are many counts of this clone. All gene names here are mouse names. Read coverage stops 4 residues before the CDR3 terminus; the germline J gene supplies the remainder. The V call is TRBV13-3, the J call TRBJ2-7, with 8 positions matching TRBD2. This CDR3 has 13 amino acids. Germline V gene data show CDR1 as NNHDY and CDR2 as SYVADS. The CDR3 DNA, read in part, is TGTGCCAGCAGTGGGGGGGGCCGCGAT. The encoded protein is CASSGGGRD. The entire CDR3 protein is CASSGGGRDEQYF.

This clone turned up a few times. The genes and germline here are from mouse. The observed sequence ends 4 residues before the CDR3 terminus, with the missing tail filled in from the germline J gene. Within the sample, other DNA sequences also encode this same CDR3. V is TRBV1 and J is TRBJ1-2, with 8 nucleotides matching TRBD1. J was trimmed by 2 bases and V by 3 bases; bases with no gene match: 5. CDR1 and CDR2 (germline): NSQYPW, LRSPGD (reference sequence). This CDR3 region has 15 residues. The CDR3 spells CTCSARQGRNSDYTF. The DNA read from the CDR3 is TGCACCTGCAGTGCTCGACAGGGGAGGAACTCC.

In regard to this clone: Gene names follow the mouse nomenclature. Read coverage stops 4 residues before the CDR3 terminus; the germline J gene supplies the remainder. Other DNA variants within this sample encode the same CDR3. The chain recombines TRBV17 with TRBJ2-7; 7 nucleotides agree with TRBD2. The CDR3 extends over 14 amino acids. Trimming at V came to 1 base and at J to 0 bases, leaving 0 bases not matched to a gene. Germline CDR1 is MNHDT and CDR2 is YYDKIL. The sequenced CDR3 bases are TGTGCTAGCAGTAGAGGGGGGGGCTCCTAT. The encoded protein is CASSRGGGSY. The whole CDR3 region reads CASSRGGGSYEQYF.

As for this clone: The gene names here belong to mouse. Sequencing ends 4 residues short of the CDR3 end; the germline J gene provides the rest. The V call is TRBV31, the J call TRBJ2-3, with D maybe TRBD1 (7 bases). V was trimmed by 0 bases and J by 2 bases, leaving 9 bases between them. Looked up from germline, CDR1 is GKSSPN and CDR2 is SITVG. The CDR3 is 14 amino acids. The CDR3 sequence is CAWSLGGAAETLYF. The DNA read from the CDR3 is TGTGCCTGGAGTCTAGGGGGCGCTGCAGAA.

Concerning this clone itself: The gene names here belong to mouse. CDR3 amino acids: CASGGLGGRGETLYF. The CDR3 bases that were read are TGTGCCAGCGGGGGACTGGGGGGCCGGGGAGAA. The rearrangement links TRBV13-2 to TRBJ2-3; TRBD2 aligns across 12 bases. The observed sequence ends 4 residues before the CDR3 terminus, with the missing tail filled in from the germline J gene. The CDR3 spans 15 residues. Germline V lookup: CDR1 NNHNN, CDR2 SYGAGS (reference sequence).

This clone was observed a handful of times. Genes here carry mouse names. Read coverage stops 4 residues before the CDR3 terminus; the germline J gene supplies the remainder. The J gene is TRBJ2-5, the V gene TRBV14; 9 bases are shared with TRBD1. Germline V gives CDR1 SGHDT, CDR2 FRDEAV. The J segment lost 2 bases and the V segment lost 4 bases, leaving 5 bases of the junction unmatched. The CDR3 sequence is 15 residues long. The sequenced CDR3 bases are TGTGCCAGCAGTCCACAGGGGGCTGGCCAAGAC. Translating gives CASSPQGAGQD. The full-length CDR3 reads as CASSPQGAGQDTQYF. Full variable domain (rest looked up from reference TRBV14 and TRBJ2-5): EAGVTQSPRYAVLQEGQAVSFWCDPISGHDTLYWYQQPRDQGPQLLVYFRDEAVIDNSQLPSDRFSAVRPKGTNSTLKIQSAKQGDTATYLCASSPQGAGQDTQYFGPGTRLLVL.

Of note for this clone: Mouse gene names apply. The sequence runs out 4 residues before the end of the CDR3; the remainder is reconstructed from the germline J gene. The sample holds other DNA sequences that translate to the same CDR3. The chain has TRBV31 and TRBJ1-2, with D perhaps matching TRBD1 (5 bases). The CDR3 contains 14 residues. Germline values: CDR1 GKSSPN, CDR2 SITVG. Trimming stripped 0 bases from V and 0 bases from J, with 8 bases between. CDR3 protein: CAWSLGVSNSDYTF. CDR3 bases read: TGTGCCTGGAGTCTAGGGGTTTCAAACTCC.

In the case of this clone: Genes and germline are mouse. Read data end 4 residues before the CDR3 end; the end is taken from the germline J gene. The chain joins TRBV13-1 to TRBJ1-1; 12 bases align to TRBD1. The V gene end was trimmed by 7 bases and the J gene end by 3 bases; junction bases not matched to a gene: 10. Per the germline V gene, CDR1 is NSHNY and CDR2 is SYGAGN. The CDR3 consists of 16 residues. The CDR3 sequence is CASRSPGTGGHTEVFF. The part of the CDR3 DNA that was read is TGTGCCAGCCGCAGCCCCGGGACAGGGGGCCACACA.

There are a few counts of this clone. Germline and genes: mouse. Sequencing ends 4 residues short of the CDR3 end; the germline J gene provides the rest. The genes are TRBV13-2 and TRBJ1-2; 8 bases map to TRBD1. Per the germline V gene, CDR1 is NNHNN and CDR2 is SYGAGS (reference sequence). V shed 5 bases and J 4 bases; nucleotides not matched to a gene: 10. The CDR3 is 15 residues long. The CDR3 is CASGTRQGIGSDYTF. Partial CDR3 DNA: TGTGCCAGCGGGACTCGACAGGGGATAGGCTCC.

Only a few counts were recorded for this clone. Gene names are mouse gene names. The observed sequence ends 4 residues before the CDR3 terminus, with the missing tail filled in from the germline J gene. Other DNA sequences within the sample encode an identical CDR3. The chain joins TRBV31 to TRBJ2-1, with D uncertain. CDR1 is GKSSPN, CDR2 SITVG, per germline. This CDR3 comprises 10 residues. Between the trimmed V and J ends, which lost 0 bases and 6 bases, there was a span of 0 bases. The CDR3 is CAWSLAEQFF. The CDR3 bases that were read are TGTGCCTGGAGTCTTGCT.

In regard to this clone: Germline and genes here are mouse. Coverage ceases 4 residues before the CDR3 finishes, and the germline J gene fills in the end. The same CDR3 is also encoded by other DNA sequences in this sample. This chain connects TRBV19 to TRBJ2-1, with 7 bases aligning to TRBD1. Trimming cost V 2 bases and J 3 bases; bases outside gene matches: 2. Germline lookup yields CDR1 FNHDT and CDR2 SITEND (reference sequence). This CDR3 is built from 14 residues. CDR3 region: CASSMAGGYAEQFF. CDR3 bases read: TGTGCCAGCAGTATGGCAGGGGGCTATGCT.

Only a few counts were recorded for this clone. Each gene name is a mouse one. Coverage ceases 4 residues before the CDR3 finishes, and the germline J gene fills in the end. The sample contains more than one DNA sequence encoding this CDR3. This chain links TRBV19 with TRBJ2-1; perhaps TRBD1 as D (6 bases). The CDR3 is 12 residues long. CDR1 is FNHDT and CDR2 is SITEND in the germline V gene (reference sequence). The germline V and J ends were trimmed by 10 bases and 1 base, with 9 bases remaining between them. CDR3 DNA (partial): TGTGCCTCGGGACAAAACTATGCT. This encodes CASGQNYA. The entire CDR3 protein reads CASGQNYAEQFF.

This clone turned up a few times. Gene names denote mouse genes. Sequencing ends 4 residues short of the CDR3 end; the germline J gene provides the rest. This chain joins TRBV13-3 and TRBJ2-1; a possible D gene is TRBD1 (6 bases). The V and J ends lost 6 bases and 0 bases respectively, with 7 bases between them. Germline V gene lookup returns CDR1 NNHDY and CDR2 SYVADS. The CDR3 is 13 amino acids. This CDR3 is CASKDSNYAEQFF. Incomplete CDR3 DNA: TGTGCCAGCAAGGACAGTAACTATGCT.

About this clone: The gene names given are mouse names. The read is 4 residues too short to cover the CDR3 end, so that end is filled in from the germline J gene. Distinct nucleotide sequences in the sample also encode this CDR3. The chain is built from TRBV17 and TRBJ2-7; the match to TRBD2 covers 8 bases. The CDR3 sequence is 15 residues long. V was clipped by 3 bases and J by 0 bases; unmatched bases: 4. Germline V gene lookup returns CDR1 MNHDT and CDR2 YYDKIL. CDR3 bases read: TGTGCTAGCAGTAGTTGGGGGGGGAGCTCCTAT. Translating it yields CASSSWGGSSY. The complete CDR3 sequence is CASSSWGGSSYEQYF.

For this clone: Mouse germline and gene names are used. The DNA read from the CDR3 is TGCACCTGCAGTGGAGGGACAGGGAGCAATTCGCCC. Its protein product is CTCSGGTGSNSP. Given in full, the CDR3 is CTCSGGTGSNSPLYF. The chain combines TRBV1 with TRBJ1-6; 9 bases fit TRBD1. From the germline J gene comes the end of the CDR3, since the read stops 3 residues before it. TRBJ1-6 is placed among ORFs of uncertain function. The CDR3 extends over 15 amino acids. The ends lost 4 bases at V and 7 bases at J; junction bases unmatched: 5. In germline, CDR1 is NSQYPW, CDR2 LRSPGD (reference sequence).

This clone was seen at least ten times. Gene names and germline refer to mouse. The read ends 4 residues shy of where the CDR3 ends; the end is completed using the germline J gene. This sample includes further DNA sequences coding for the same CDR3. This rearrangement joins TRBV13-3 to TRBJ2-3; 8 nucleotides line up with TRBD1. From germline, CDR1 is NNHDY and CDR2 SYVADS. CDR3 length: 14 residues. V shed 1 base and J 3 bases; nucleotides not matched to a gene: 1. CDR3 sequence reads: CASSDQGAAETLYF. Partial CDR3 DNA: TGTGCCAGCAGTGATCAGGGGGCCGCAGAA.

This clone turned up a few times. Gene labels here are mouse ones. The read is 4 residues too short to cover the CDR3 end, so that end is filled in from the germline J gene. The gene calls are TRBV31 and TRBJ2-5, with a possible D match to TRBD2 (6 bases). This CDR3 contains 13 residues. CDR1 and CDR2 (germline): GKSSPN, SITVG. CDR3 in amino acids: CAWSLVGEDTQYF. The CDR3 bases that were read are TGTGCCTGGAGTCTAGTGGGGGAGGAC.

Of note for this clone: The listed genes are named as in mouse. The read finishes 4 residues shy of the CDR3 end, and the germline J gene is used to complete it. Additional DNA sequences in this sample encode the identical CDR3. The rearrangement links TRBV1 to TRBJ2-5; tentative D call: TRBD1 (6 bases). V was trimmed by 3 bases and J by 0 bases, leaving 7 bases between them. Germline CDR1 NSQYPW, CDR2 LRSPGD (reference sequence). The CDR3 loop spans 14 amino acids. The DNA read from the CDR3 is TGCACCTGCAGTGCTGGGACAAACCAAGAC. It encodes CTCSAGTNQD. The CDR3, in full, reads CTCSAGTNQDTQYF.

Turning to this clone: Gene and germline names: mouse. Read data end 4 residues before the CDR3 end; the end is taken from the germline J gene. This chain joins TRBV2 and TRBJ2-7, with 10 bases that match TRBD2. From germline, CDR1 is LGHNA and CDR2 YSYQKL. The CDR3 consists of 15 residues. CDR3 sequence reads: CASSLSPGLGYEQYF. The part of the CDR3 DNA that was read is TGTGCCAGCAGCCTCTCTCCGGGACTGGGGTAT.

This clone has only a few counts. Gene names and germline refer to mouse. The read falls 4 residues short of the CDR3 end, and the missing part is taken from the germline J gene. V is TRBV13-2 and J is TRBJ2-3, with 12 bases fitting TRBD2. CDR1 is NNHNN and CDR2 is SYGAGS in the germline V gene (reference sequence). After removal of 3 bases from V and 0 bases from J, the junction contained 11 bases not matched to a gene. This CDR3 has 19 residues. The CDR3 DNA, read in part, is TGTGCCAGCGGTGGCATCCCGGGACTGGGGGGACATAGTGCAGAA. Its protein product is CASGGIPGLGGHSAE. The full CDR3 reads CASGGIPGLGGHSAETLYF.